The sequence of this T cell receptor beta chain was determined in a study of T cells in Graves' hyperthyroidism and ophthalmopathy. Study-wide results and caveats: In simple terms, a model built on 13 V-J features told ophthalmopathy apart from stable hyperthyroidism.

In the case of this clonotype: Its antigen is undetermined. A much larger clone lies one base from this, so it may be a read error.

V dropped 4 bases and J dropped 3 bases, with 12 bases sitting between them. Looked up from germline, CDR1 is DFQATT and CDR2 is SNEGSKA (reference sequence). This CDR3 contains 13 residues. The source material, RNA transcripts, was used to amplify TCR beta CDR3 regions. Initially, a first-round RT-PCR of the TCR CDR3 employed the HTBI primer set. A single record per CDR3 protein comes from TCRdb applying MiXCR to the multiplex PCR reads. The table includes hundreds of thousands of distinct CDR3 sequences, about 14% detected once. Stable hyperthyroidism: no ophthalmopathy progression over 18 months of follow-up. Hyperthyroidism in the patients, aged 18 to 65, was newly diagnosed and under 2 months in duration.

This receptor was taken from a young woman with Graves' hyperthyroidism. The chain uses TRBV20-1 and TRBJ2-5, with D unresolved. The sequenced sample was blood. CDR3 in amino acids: CSAILGWEETQYF. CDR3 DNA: TGCAGTGCTATCCTGGGTTGGGAAGAGACCCAGTACTTC.